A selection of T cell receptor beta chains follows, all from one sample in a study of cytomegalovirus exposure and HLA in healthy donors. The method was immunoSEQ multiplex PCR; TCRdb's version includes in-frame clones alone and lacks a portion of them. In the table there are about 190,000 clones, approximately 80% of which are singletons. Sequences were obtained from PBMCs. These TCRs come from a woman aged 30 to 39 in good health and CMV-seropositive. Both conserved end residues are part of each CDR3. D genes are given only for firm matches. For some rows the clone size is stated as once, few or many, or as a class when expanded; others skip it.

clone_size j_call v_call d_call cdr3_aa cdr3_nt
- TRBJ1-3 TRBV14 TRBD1 CASSPFTGVSGNTIYF TGTGCCAGCAGCCCGTTCACAGGGGTTTCTGGAAACACCATATATTTT
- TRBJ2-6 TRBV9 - CASSSIRHPSGANVLTF TGTGCCAGCAGCTCCATCCGACACCCGTCTGGGGCCAACGTCCTGACTTTC
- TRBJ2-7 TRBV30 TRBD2 CAWSSGLAGNEQYF TGTGCCTGGAGTTCGGGGCTAGCGGGAAACGAGCAGTACTTC
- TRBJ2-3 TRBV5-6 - CASSGRAGGDTQYF TGTGCCAGCAGCGGGCGGGCCGGAGGAGATACGCAGTATTTT
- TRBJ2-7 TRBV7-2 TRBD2 CASSFSGRFYEQYF TGTGCCAGCAGCTTTAGCGGGCGGTTTTACGAGCAGTACTTC
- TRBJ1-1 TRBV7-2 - CASSLAPGVNTEAFF TGTGCCAGCAGCTTAGCGCCGGGGGTGAACACTGAAGCTTTCTTT
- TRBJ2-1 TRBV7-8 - CASSLDVDGTAYNEQFF TGTGCCAGCAGCTTAGACGTAGACGGAACAGCTTACAATGAGCAGTTCTTC
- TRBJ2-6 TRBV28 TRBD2 CASSGEREDSGANVLTF TGTGCCAGCAGTGGGGAGCGGGAGGATTCTGGGGCCAACGTCCTGACTTTC
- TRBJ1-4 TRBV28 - CASSDFKGVVNEKLFF TGTGCCAGCAGTGATTTTAAGGGGGTTGTGAATGAAAAACTGTTTTTT
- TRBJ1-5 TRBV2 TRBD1 CATGTGGRQPQHF TGTGCCACCGGGACAGGGGGCCGGCAGCCCCAGCATTTT
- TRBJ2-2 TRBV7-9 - CASSPEVGELFF TGTGCCAGCAGCCCGGAGGTCGGGGAGCTGTTTTTT
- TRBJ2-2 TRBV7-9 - CASSLGSNTGELFF TGTGCCAGCAGCTTAGGTTCTAACACCGGGGAGCTGTTTTTT
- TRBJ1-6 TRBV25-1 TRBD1 CASRDRQGLNSPLHF TGTGCCAGCAGGGACCGACAGGGGCTCAATTCACCCCTCCACTTT
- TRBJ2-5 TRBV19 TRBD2 CASSIEASGSGGQKTQYF TGTGCCAGTAGTATAGAGGCTAGCGGGAGCGGTGGGCAAAAGACCCAGTACTTC
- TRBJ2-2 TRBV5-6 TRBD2 CASSPGLAGSFGELFF TGTGCCAGCAGCCCGGGACTAGCGGGGTCCTTTGGGGAGCTGTTTTTT
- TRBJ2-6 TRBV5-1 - CASSLQDSGANVLTF TGCGCCAGCAGCTTACAGGACTCTGGGGCCAACGTCCTGACTTTC
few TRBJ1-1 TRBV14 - CASSPLSTGWNTEAFF TGTGCCAGCAGCCCATTATCAACAGGCTGGAACACTGAAGCTTTCTTT
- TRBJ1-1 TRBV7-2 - CASRPPGENTEAFF TGTGCCAGCAGGCCCCCGGGAGAGAACACTGAAGCTTTCTTT
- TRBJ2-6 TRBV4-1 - CASSLDSSGANVLTF TGCGCCAGCAGCCTGGACAGCTCTGGGGCCAACGTCCTGACTTTC
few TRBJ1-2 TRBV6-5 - CASSYSVEGYGYTF TGTGCCAGCAGTTACTCAGTAGAGGGCTATGGCTACACCTTC
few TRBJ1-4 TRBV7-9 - CASSLSGDREKLFF TGTGCCAGCAGCCTGTCGGGGGACCGTGAAAAACTGTTTTTT
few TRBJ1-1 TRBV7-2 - CASSFPGDYTEAFF TGTGCCAGCAGCTTCCCAGGGGATTACACTGAAGCTTTCTTT
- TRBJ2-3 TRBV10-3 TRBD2 CAISRLAGESTDTQYF TGTGCCATCTCCAGACTAGCGGGGGAGAGCACAGATACGCAGTATTTT
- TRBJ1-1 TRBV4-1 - CASSPTGNTEAFF TGCGCCAGCAGCCCGACAGGGAACACTGAAGCTTTCTTT
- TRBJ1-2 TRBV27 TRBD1 CASSRTGPAMGYTF TGTGCCAGCAGTAGGACAGGACCGGCTATGGGCTACACCTTC
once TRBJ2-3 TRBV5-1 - CASMKTTVGTDTQYF TGCGCCAGCATGAAGACAACGGTGGGCACAGATACGCAGTATTTT
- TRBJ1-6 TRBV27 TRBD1 CASSSDGGQGPYYNSPLHF TGTGCCAGCAGCAGCGACGGGGGACAGGGTCCTTACTATAATTCACCCCTCCACTTT
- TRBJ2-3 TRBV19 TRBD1 CASSPRQGISDTQYF TGTGCCAGTAGTCCTAGACAGGGAATATCAGATACGCAGTATTTT
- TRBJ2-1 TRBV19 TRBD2 CASSIDTGLDNEQFF TGTGCCAGTAGTATAGATACAGGACTAGACAATGAGCAGTTCTTC
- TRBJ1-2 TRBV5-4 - CASSLEAGALNYGYTF TGTGCCAGCAGCTTGGAAGCAGGGGCTCTCAACTATGGCTACACCTTC
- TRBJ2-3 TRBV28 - CASSLGGDSSTDTQYF TGTGCCAGCAGTTTGGGAGGAGATTCTAGCACAGATACGCAGTATTTT
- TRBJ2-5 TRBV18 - CASSPGRGTGTQYF TGTGCCAGCTCACCGGGAAGGGGTACGGGGACCCAGTACTTC
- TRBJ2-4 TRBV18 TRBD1 CASSLDRGLKNIQYF TGTGCCAGCTCACTAGACAGGGGGCTCAAAAACATTCAGTACTTC
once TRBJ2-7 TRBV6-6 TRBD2 CASGLAVEQYF TGTGCCAGCGGACTAGCGGTCGAGCAGTACTTC
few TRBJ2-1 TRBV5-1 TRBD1 CASSVDPTGAEQFF TGCGCCAGCAGCGTAGACCCAACAGGGGCTGAGCAGTTCTTC
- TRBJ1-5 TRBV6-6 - CASRRGDQPQHF TGTGCCAGCCGCCGCGGGGATCAGCCCCAGCATTTT
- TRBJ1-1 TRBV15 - CATSRAGVTEAFF TGTGCCACCAGCAGAGCAGGGGTAACTGAAGCTTTCTTT
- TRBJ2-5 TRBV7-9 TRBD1 CASSLQGVLTQYF TGTGCCAGCAGCTTGCAGGGGGTCTTGACCCAGTACTTC
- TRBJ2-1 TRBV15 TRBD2 CATSTRLGGASGGANEQFF TGTGCCACCAGCACCCGTTTGGGGGGTGCAAGCGGGGGGGCCAATGAGCAGTTCTTC
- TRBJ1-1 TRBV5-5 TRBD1 CASSSTGANTEAFF TGTGCCAGCAGTTCCACAGGGGCGAACACTGAAGCTTTCTTT
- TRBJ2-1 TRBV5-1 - CASSLVDTPSSYNEQFF TGCGCCAGCAGCTTGGTGGACACGCCGAGCTCCTACAATGAGCAGTTCTTC
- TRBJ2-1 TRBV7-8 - CASSPTRGARNYEQFF TGTGCCAGCAGCCCGACCCGGGGGGCGAGGAATTATGAGCAGTTCTTC
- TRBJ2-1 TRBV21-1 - CASSSQRESYNEQFF TGTGCCAGCAGCAGTCAGCGGGAATCCTACAATGAGCAGTTCTTC
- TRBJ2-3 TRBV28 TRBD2 CASLKLLAETDTQYF TGTGCCAGCCTAAAGTTACTAGCGGAGACAGATACGCAGTATTTT
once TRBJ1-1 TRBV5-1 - CASSLGGGHEAFF TGCGCCAGCAGCTTGGGCGGGGGTCATGAAGCTTTCTTT
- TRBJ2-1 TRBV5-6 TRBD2 CASSPQGTSYNEQFF TGTGCCAGCAGCCCGCAAGGGACTAGCTACAATGAGCAGTTCTTC
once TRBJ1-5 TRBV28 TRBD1 CASTLRQGLSPQHF TGTGCCAGCACCCTTAGACAGGGGTTGTCGCCCCAGCATTTT
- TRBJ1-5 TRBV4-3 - CASSQDVTDQPQHF TGCGCCAGCAGCCAAGATGTTACGGATCAGCCCCAGCATTTT
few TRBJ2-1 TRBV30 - CAWVEYGGAVFF TGTGCCTGGGTAGAGTATGGGGGGGCAGTGTTCTTC
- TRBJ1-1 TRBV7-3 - CASSSDRNTEAFF TGTGCCAGCAGCTCTGACAGGAACACTGAAGCTTTCTTT
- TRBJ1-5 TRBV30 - CASQGSSNQPQHF TGTGCCTCCCAGGGAAGTAGCAATCAGCCCCAGCATTTT